This entry features one TCR beta chain sequence. Its antigen remains unidentified. Both 60 Vbeta primers and 13 Jbeta primers went into the PCR. The table came from immunoSEQ multiplex PCR; TCRdb's copy has only in-frame clones and leaves some out. This sample has more than 130,000 clones, with roughly three quarters found just once. The source of the sample is a study of cytomegalovirus exposure and HLA in healthy donors. Study-wide results and limits: A later analysis linked around 15,000 TCR beta sequences to HLA alleles at 0.05 false discovery rate. Presence/absence analyses assumed roughly uniform sequencing depth across donors, which may not hold. In vitro, three CMV-associated chains proved specific for CMV antigens.

V was trimmed by 1 base and J by 2 bases, leaving 10 bases between them. The CDR3 length is 15 residues. The TCR sequence derives from a woman aged 50 to 60 in good health and CMV-seronegative. The chain employs TRBV5-3 and TRBJ1-5; weak D call: TRBD1 (6 bases). TRBV5-3 is classed as an ORF, of uncertain function. The material sequenced was PBMCs. The CDR3 DNA sequence: TGTGCCAGAAGCTTGTTAAAGGGGGGCAATCAGCCCCAGCATTTT. Its translation: CARSLLKGGNQPQHF.